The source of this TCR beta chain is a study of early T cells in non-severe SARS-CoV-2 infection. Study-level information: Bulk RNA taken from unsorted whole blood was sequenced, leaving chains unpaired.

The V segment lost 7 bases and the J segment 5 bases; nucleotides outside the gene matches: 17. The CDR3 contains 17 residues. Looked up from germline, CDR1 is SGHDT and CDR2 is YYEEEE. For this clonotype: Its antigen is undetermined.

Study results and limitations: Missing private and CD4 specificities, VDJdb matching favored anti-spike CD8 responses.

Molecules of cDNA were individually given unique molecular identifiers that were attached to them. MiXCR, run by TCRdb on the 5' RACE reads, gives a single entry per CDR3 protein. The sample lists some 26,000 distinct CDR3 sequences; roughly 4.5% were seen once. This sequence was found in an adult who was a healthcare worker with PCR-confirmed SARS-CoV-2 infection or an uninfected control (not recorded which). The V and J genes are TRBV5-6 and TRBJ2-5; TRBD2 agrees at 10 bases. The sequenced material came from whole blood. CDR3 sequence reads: CASRRGIAGGGRETQYF. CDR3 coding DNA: TGTGCCAGCCGACGCGGGATAGCGGGAGGAGGGCGGGAGACCCAGTACTTC.